The sequence of this T cell receptor (beta chain) was determined in a study of T cell responses to AZD1222 COVID-19 vaccine. Whole-study results and caveats: Only a handful of AZD1222 recipients, roughly 6 in all, had baseline seropositivity.

Only in-frame clones appear in the TCRdb table, and some are missing; sequencing was by immunoSEQ multiplex PCR. The sample lists under 150,000 clones; about nine tenths were seen once. This clone was detected once. The antigen is not known. Trimming took 5 bases from V and 9 from J, leaving 23 bases between them. Germline CDR1 reads LNHDA; CDR2 reads SQIVND (reference sequence). The CDR3 is made up of 16 amino acids. The sequenced sample was peripheral blood, obtained 28 days after the second AZD1222 dose. The rearrangement links TRBV19 to TRBJ1-5, with D uncertain. This TCR came from an adult who received the AZD1222 COVID-19 vaccine. The DNA of the CDR3 is TGTGCCAGTAGTTCCCCTTTTCGGTCAGTCGGTTGGCCCCAGCATTTT. Amino acid sequence: CASSSPFRSVGWPQHF.